A single sample is the source of the 8 T cell receptor beta chains below, sequenced in a study of T cells after posttransplantation cyclophosphamide. Some clones are missing from TCRdb's copy, which holds only in-frame ones; the method was immunoSEQ multiplex PCR. The sample includes about 25,000 clones, none of them occurring once. What was sequenced was PBMCs. The receptor source for this set is a woman aged 45 to 65 in good health, CMV-negative, and a related stem cell transplant donor.

This clone was seen at least ten times. The J gene is TRBJ1-1, the V gene TRBV6-1; 10 bases match TRBD1. V was pared by 5 bases and J by 10 bases, with 10 bases of the junction left unmatched. The CDR3 runs 14 residues. Germline values: CDR1 MNHNS, CDR2 SASEGT. In nucleotides, the CDR3 is TGTGCCAGCAGTCTAAATCGACAGGGGGCGCGAGCTTTCTTT. Its translation is CASSLNRQGARAFF.

In this sample, this clone turned up many times. The rearrangement joins TRBV5-1 to TRBJ2-1, with 9 positions matching TRBD1. This CDR3 comprises 15 residues. The germline CDR1 and CDR2 sequences are SGHRS and YFSETQ. Unmatched junction bases numbered 6, after V lost 0 bases and J lost 8 bases. CDR3 DNA sequence: TGCGCCAGCAGCTTGGGACAGGGGGATCTGGATGAGCAGTTCTTC. This encodes CASSLGQGDLDEQFF.

The sample holds many counts of this clone. This chain connects TRBV18 to TRBJ1-1; TRBD1 agrees at 7 bases. The CDR3 consists of 14 residues. The junction had 3 bases not matched to a gene; V was cut back by 2 bases and J by 3 bases. Germline loops: CDR1 KGHSH, CDR2 LQKENI. CDR3 region: CASSPWQGDTEAFF. In DNA form, the CDR3 reads TGTGCCAGCTCACCATGGCAGGGGGACACTGAAGCTTTCTTT.

This clone was detected many times. The chain is built from TRBV30 and TRBJ1-5, with a weak D call TRBD1 (5 bases). V lost 1 base, J lost 2 bases, and 6 bases lay in between. The CDR3 sequence is 13 residues long. Germline-derived CDR1 and CDR2 are GTSNPN and SVGIG (reference sequence). The CDR3 DNA follows: TGTGCCTGGAGTGAAGGGGGCAATCAGCCCCAGCATTTT. This sequence encodes CAWSEGGNQPQHF.

This clone was observed a few times. A much larger clonotype is one base distant, so this may be a read error. This chain uses TRBV11-3 with TRBJ2-7, with D perhaps matching TRBD2 (5 bases). This CDR3 is built from 12 residues. Germline loops: CDR1 SGHNT, CDR2 YENEEA. CDR3 sequence: CASSLGESKQHF. CDR3 coding DNA: TGTGCCAGCAGCTTAGGGGAGAGCAAGCAGCACTTC.

This clone has ten or more counts. The chain is built from TRBV4-2 and TRBJ1-2; weak D call: TRBD1 (5 bases). Per the germline V gene, CDR1 is LGHNA and CDR2 is YNFKEQ. The ends were cut back, 1 base at V and 2 bases at J, with 14 bases in the middle. The length of the CDR3 is 16 residues. The CDR3 loop is CASSQVQGRSNYGYTF. The CDR3 bases are TGTGCCAGCAGCCAAGTGCAGGGCAGATCGAACTATGGCTACACCTTC.

This clone showed up many times. Here the CDR3 DNA reads TGTGCCAGCAGTGGGGACAGCACTAACTATGGCTACACCTTC. It encodes CASSGDSTNYGYTF. The chain is built from TRBV2 and TRBJ1-2, with 7 bases that match TRBD1. V trimming: 4 bases; J trimming: 0 bases; junction bases outside the gene matches: 2. The CDR3 totals 14 residues. Germline assignment: CDR1 SNHLY and CDR2 FYNNEI.

This clone has ten or more counts. This rearrangement joins TRBV9 to TRBJ2-2, with a weak D call TRBD1 (6 bases). Germline V lookup: CDR1 SGDLS, CDR2 YYNGEE. The CDR3 runs 14 residues. V was cut by 0 bases and J by 5 bases, with 8 bases left in between. This CDR3 reads CASSVVQGTGELFF. The CDR3 nucleotides are TGTGCCAGCAGCGTAGTTCAGGGGACCGGGGAGCTGTTTTTT. The full variable domain, with the rest looked up from reference TRBV9 and TRBJ2-2, is DSGVTQTPKHLITATGQRVTLRCSPRSGDLSVYWYQQSLDQGLQFLIQYYNGEERAKGNILERFSAQQFPDLHSELNLSSLELGDSALYFCASSVVQGTGELFFGEGSRLTVL.